These T cell receptor beta chains were read from a single sample in a study of control samples from healthy donors and cancer patients. Some clones are missing from TCRdb's copy, which holds only in-frame ones; the method was immunoSEQ multiplex PCR. The sample shows approximately 150,000 clones, around 90% of them seen only once. Sequencing input: blood. Every receptor here comes from a man younger than 35 in good health. Both conserved end residues are part of each CDR3. Each record gives: V gene, J gene, clone size, D gene, CDR3 protein, CDR3 DNA. A D gene is named only where the DNA matches it firmly. Only part of the rows carry a size: once, few, many, or a class if the clone is expanded.

TRBV30	TRBJ1-1	NA	NA	CAWSVQGNTEAFF	TGTGCCTGGAGTGTCCAGGGGAACACTGAAGCTTTCTTT
TRBV19	TRBJ1-2	NA	NA	CASTPRTGARANYGYTF	TGTGCCAGTACCCCAAGGACGGGTGCACGGGCTAACTATGGCTACACCTTC
TRBV10-1	TRBJ2-1	NA	NA	CASSEGLGRTHNEQFF	TGCGCCAGCAGTGAAGGCTTGGGACGGACCCACAATGAGCAGTTCTTC
TRBV5-1	TRBJ1-1	NA	NA	CASSRRGDGAEEAFF	TGCGCCAGCAGCCGGAGGGGGGACGGGGCAGAGGAAGCTTTCTTT
TRBV11-2	TRBJ2-5	NA	TRBD2	CASSLEGARGAQYF	TGTGCCAGCAGCTTAGAGGGGGCGCGGGGGGCCCAGTACTTC
TRBV7-2	TRBJ1-6	NA	NA	CASSPPGGSYYNSPLHF	TGTGCCAGCAGCCCCCCGGGGGGATCGTACTATAATTCACCCCTCCACTTT
TRBV18	TRBJ2-5	NA	NA	CASSPDHQETQYF	TGTGCCAGCTCACCGGACCACCAAGAGACCCAGTACTTC
TRBV19	TRBJ1-2	NA	NA	CASSFMGLNYGYTF	TGTGCCAGTAGTTTTATGGGACTGAACTATGGCTACACCTTC
TRBV5-4	TRBJ2-3	NA	TRBD2	CASSLVPSGATDTQYF	TGTGCCAGCAGCTTGGTTCCTAGCGGGGCGACAGATACGCAGTATTTT
TRBV9	TRBJ1-6	NA	NA	CASSVQGQNSPLHF	TGTGCCAGCAGCGTTCAGGGACAAAATTCACCCCTCCACTTT
TRBV6-5	TRBJ2-3	few	TRBD1	CASSYDVRGPDTQYF	TGTGCCAGCAGTTACGACGTCAGGGGGCCAGATACGCAGTATTTT
TRBV5-6	TRBJ1-1	NA	TRBD1	CASSLEAGGEAFF	TGTGCCAGCAGCTTGGAGGCAGGGGGAGAAGCTTTCTTT
TRBV6-1	TRBJ2-1	NA	NA	CASSESMPTLYNEQFF	TGTGCCAGCAGTGAATCCATGCCAACCCTCTACAATGAGCAGTTCTTC
TRBV9	TRBJ1-6	NA	NA	CASSVGWENSPLHF	TGTGCCAGCAGCGTAGGTTGGGAAAATTCACCCCTCCACTTT
TRBV2	TRBJ1-5	NA	NA	CASAYKKPQHF	TGTGCCAGCGCTTATAAGAAGCCCCAGCATTTT
TRBV6-5	TRBJ2-7	NA	NA	CASSAGLGAYEQYF	TGTGCCAGCAGCGCGGGACTGGGGGCTTACGAGCAGTACTTC
TRBV5-4	TRBJ2-3	NA	TRBD1	CASSSEGASTDTQYF	TGTGCCAGCAGTTCCGAGGGGGCGAGCACAGATACGCAGTATTTT
TRBV7-9	TRBJ2-6	NA	TRBD1	CASTGPGQGFLSGANVLTF	TGTGCCAGCACCGGGCCGGGACAGGGGTTCCTCTCTGGGGCCAACGTCCTGACTTTC
TRBV5-1	TRBJ1-1	NA	NA	CASSPPDRQNTEAFF	TGCGCCAGCAGCCCGCCAGACAGGCAGAACACTGAAGCTTTCTTT
TRBV5-1	TRBJ1-3	NA	NA	CASSPDVGSGNTIYF	TGCGCCAGCAGCCCAGACGTAGGCTCTGGAAACACCATATATTTT